The clone carrying this T cell receptor (beta chain) has only a few counts. The entry originates in a study of beta chain features in type 1 diabetes. The investigators reverse transcribed all of the isolated RNA, so they sequenced expressed TCRB transcripts. Some 3.6 million reads were obtained on average from naive, central memory and regulatory T cell samples. Sequenced by immunoSEQ multiplex PCR; TCRdb stores in-frame clones only, minus some. The data show 140,000 to 150,000 clones, under 60% seen once. This sequence was found in a man between 18 and 29 years old in good health. The specimen sequenced was Tregs from blood.

CDR3 amino acids: CASSSYPLDRVSGNTIYF. Written as DNA, the CDR3 is TGTGCCAGCAGCTCCTACCCCCTGGACAGAGTCTCTGGAAACACCATATATTTT. The chain recombines TRBV7-9 with TRBJ1-3; TRBD1 might be the D (6 bases). CDR1 SEHNR and CDR2 FQNEAQ come from the germline V gene (reference sequence). The germline V and J ends were trimmed by 4 bases and 0 bases, with 19 bases remaining between them. The CDR3 runs 18 residues.